The entry below gives a single T cell receptor beta chain sequence along with its context. Data came from immunoSEQ multiplex PCR; TCRdb stores just in-frame clones and leaves some out. The sample carries more than 110,000 clones, 85% to 90% recorded once. Trimming stripped 6 bases from V and 2 bases from J, with 20 bases between. In germline, CDR1 is MNHEY, CDR2 SVGEGT. This CDR3 spans 18 amino acids. The source of the sample is a study of blood T cell repertoires in COVID-19. In the study overall: Both acute and convalescent COVID-19 samples were obtained from the United States, Italy and Spain. The analysed material was cDNA or gDNA that came from T cells, B-cell-depleted T cells, or PBMCs.

The chain recombines TRBV6-2 or TRBV6-3 with TRBJ1-6; D not resolved. The clonotype comes from a man aged 60 to 69 with active or convalescent COVID-19. The sample consisted of peripheral blood. CDR3 amino acids: CASSLLISSGTYNSPLHF. The CDR3 nucleotides read TGTGCCAGCAGCCTACTGATATCTTCGGGGACCTATAATTCACCCCTCCACTTT.